The 31 T cell receptor beta chains listed next were all sequenced from one sample in a study of blood T cell repertoires in COVID-19. The data were produced by immunoSEQ multiplex PCR, yet TCRdb's version contains in-frame clones alone and is incomplete. This repertoire shows more than 45,000 clones, around 85% found once; its top ten account for roughly 4.5%. Source material: peripheral blood. The receptors stem from a man aged 35 to 55 with active COVID-19.

This clone has just a few counts. The V call is TRBV6-1, the J call TRBJ2-7; perhaps TRBD2 as D (5 bases). The length of the CDR3 is 13 residues. Trimming removed 2 bases from V and 5 bases from J, with 10 bases in between. The V gene's germline CDR1 is MNHNS and CDR2 SASEGT. CDR3 region: CASSEFGGHEQYF. The CDR3 coding sequence is TGTGCCAGCAGTGAATTTGGAGGCCACGAGCAGTACTTC.

The CDR3, as DNA: TGTGCCAGCTCCGACGGGTTGAGCAATCAGCCCCAGCATTTT. This gives the protein CASSDGLSNQPQHF. J is TRBJ1-5 and V is TRBV18; D not certain. The CDR3 consists of 14 residues. Trimming took 6 bases from V and 1 from J, leaving 10 bases between them. Germline CDR1 is KGHSH and CDR2 is LQKENI.

The rearrangement joins TRBV4-1 to TRBJ2-7, with 11 positions matching TRBD1. Germline V lookup: CDR1 MGHRA, CDR2 YSYEKL. The ends lost 4 bases at V and 4 bases at J; junction bases unmatched: 6. This CDR3 has 15 residues. The CDR3 is CASSPSDRGQYEQYF. CDR3 DNA sequence: TGCGCCAGCAGCCCTTCGGACAGGGGGCAGTACGAGCAGTACTTC.

The sample holds a few counts of this clone. This chain joins TRBV7-6 and TRBJ2-7; TRBD2 matches 12 bases. The CDR3 runs 15 residues. With 3 bases clipped from V and 5 bases from J, the junction kept 5 bases outside the gene matches. Germline CDR1 reads SGHVS; CDR2 reads FNYEAQ. The CDR3 sequence: CASSFKPSGRDEQYF. The CDR3 DNA reads TGTGCCAGCAGCTTCAAGCCTAGCGGGAGGGACGAGCAGTACTTC. The full variable domain, in which reference TRBV7-6 and TRBJ2-7 provide the parts outside the CDR3, is GAGVSQSPRYKVTKRGQDVALRCDPISGHVSLYWYRQALGQGPEFLTYFNYEAQQDKSGLPNDRFSAERPEGSISTLTIQRTEQRDSAMYRCASSFKPSGRDEQYFGPGTRLTVT.

The table lists this clone with a count of one. The rearrangement uses TRBV18 and TRBJ2-7; D may be TRBD2 (5 bases). Germline loops: CDR1 KGHSH, CDR2 LQKENI. CDR3 length: 13 amino acids. V lost 7 bases and J lost 5, with 15 bases in between. CDR3 nucleotide sequence: TGTGCCAGCTTCCCGGCCCCGGGAAACGAGCAGTACTTC. It is translated as CASFPAPGNEQYF.

The chain is built from TRBV7-9 and TRBJ2-7; 11 bases agree with TRBD1. The germline CDR1 and CDR2 sequences are SEHNR and FQNEAQ (reference sequence). The V and J ends lost 0 bases and 4 bases, in that order; junction bases with no gene match: 5. The CDR3 totals 16 residues. Here the CDR3 reads CASSLATGTGGYEQYF. The DNA of the CDR3 is TGTGCCAGCAGCTTAGCGACCGGGACAGGGGGATACGAGCAGTACTTC.

The V call is TRBV28, the J call TRBJ1-5; the D gene is possibly TRBD1 (6 bases). Between the trimmed V and J ends, which lost 4 bases and 5 bases, there was a span of 18 bases. There are 16 residues in the CDR3. The germline V gene has CDR1 MDHEN and CDR2 SYDVKM. The CDR3 loop is CASSSTWLQGDQPQHF. CDR3 coding DNA: TGTGCCAGCAGTTCCACGTGGTTACAGGGAGATCAGCCCCAGCATTTT.

The sample holds a few counts of this clone. The V gene is TRBV4-1, the J gene TRBJ2-7; D is unclear. V lost 4 bases, J lost 2 bases, and 6 bases lay in between. The CDR3 spans 12 residues. Germline V gene lookup returns CDR1 MGHRA and CDR2 YSYEKL. CDR3 nucleotide sequence: TGCGCCAGCAGCCCACCGGCCTACGAGCAGTACTTC. This codes for CASSPPAYEQYF.

V usage is TRBV21-1 and J usage is TRBJ2-1; the table's D gene call, TRBD2, was not cross checked with the DNA. TRBV21-1 is a listed pseudogene. The CDR3 runs to 18 residues. The CDR3 region is CASSEGLAGAPTRNEQFF. The CDR3 DNA sequence: TGTGCCAGCAGCGAGGGACTAGCGGGAGCCCCAACTCGGAATGAGCAGTTCTTC.

This chain joins TRBV18 and TRBJ2-3; TRBD2 matches at 12 bases. V lost 5 bases, J lost 4 bases, and 1 base stayed unmatched. This CDR3 is 14 amino acids long. Germline assignment: CDR1 KGHSH and CDR2 LQKENI. The CDR3 DNA is TGTGCCAGCTCATCTAGCGGGAGGGCAGATACGCAGTATTTT. Its translation: CASSSSGRADTQYF.

This chain connects TRBV7-8 to TRBJ1-1; D gene ambiguous. The CDR3 extends over 12 amino acids. Per the germline V gene, CDR1 is SGHVS and CDR2 is FQNEAQ. V was pared by 8 bases and J by 0 bases, with 7 bases between. CDR3 loop: CASSDLNTEAFF. DNA of the CDR3: TGTGCCAGCTCGGACTTGAACACTGAAGCTTTCTTT.

CDR3: CASSIKGQLLPISGNTIYF. CDR3 sequence (DNA): TGTGCCAGTAGTATAAAGGGACAACTCCTGCCCATCTCTGGAAACACCATATATTTT. V usage is TRBV19 and J usage is TRBJ1-3; maybe TRBD1 (6 bases). The CDR3 has 19 residues. Germline-derived CDR1 and CDR2 are LNHDA and SQIVND (reference sequence). With 2 bases removed from V and 0 bases from J, the gap between germline ends came to 20 bases.

The chain is built from TRBV5-1 and TRBJ2-1; weak D call: TRBD1 (5 bases). Trimming removed 4 bases at V and 9 bases at J, with 14 bases between. This CDR3 region has 13 residues. Germline V gene lookup returns CDR1 SGHRS and CDR2 YFSETQ. This chain's CDR3 is CASSLDGQGEQFF. The CDR3 DNA reads as TGCGCCAGCAGCCTGGACGGCCAGGGTGAGCAGTTCTTC.

This rearrangement joins TRBV28 to TRBJ2-1, with 15 bases identical to TRBD2. The CDR3 is 16 amino acids. With 4 bases clipped from V and 9 bases from J, the junction kept 7 bases outside the gene matches. Germline CDR1 MDHEN, CDR2 SYDVKM. CDR3 region: CASSSGTSGRLSEQFF. As DNA, the CDR3 is TGTGCCAGCAGTTCCGGGACTAGCGGGAGGTTAAGTGAGCAGTTCTTC.

The chain combines TRBV19 with TRBJ2-7; 8 bases line up with TRBD1. The CDR3 runs 15 residues. Germline V gene data show CDR1 as LNHDA and CDR2 as SQIVND (reference sequence). The J segment lost 5 bases and the V segment lost 4 bases, leaving 10 bases of the junction unmatched. The CDR3 loop is CASSTLPTGAHEQYF. The CDR3 DNA is TGTGCCAGTAGTACCCTTCCGACAGGGGCTCACGAGCAGTACTTC. The entire variable domain, with the rest obtained from reference TRBV19 and TRBJ2-7, is as follows: DGGITQSPKYLFRKEGQNVTLSCEQNLNHDAMYWYRQDPGQGLRLIYYSQIVNDFQKGDIAEGYSVSREKKESFPLTVTSAQKNPTAFYLCASSTLPTGAHEQYFGPGTRLTVT.

The J gene is TRBJ2-2, the V gene TRBV19, with 7 bases lining up with TRBD2. The CDR3 contains 14 residues. Per germline, CDR1 LNHDA and CDR2 SQIVND (reference sequence). With 7 bases clipped from V and 3 bases from J, the junction kept 5 bases outside the gene matches. The CDR3 loop reads CASIPSGDTGELFF. As DNA, the CDR3 is TGTGCCAGTATACCTAGCGGAGACACCGGGGAGCTGTTTTTT.

A note on this clone: Within the sample, other DNA sequences also encode this same CDR3. The chain has TRBV12-3 or TRBV12-4 and TRBJ2-7; 8 bases align to TRBD2. V shed 6 bases and J 1 base; nucleotides not matched to a gene: 2. This CDR3 spans 13 amino acids. DNA for the CDR3: TGTGCCAGCAGACTAGCGGCATCCTACGAGCAGTACTTC. This gives the protein CASRLAASYEQYF.

The J gene is TRBJ1-1, the V gene TRBV2; 10 bases line up with TRBD1. Germline trimming cut 6 bases from V and 3 bases from J; bases unmatched to any gene: 4. The CDR3 length is 14 residues. The germline V gene encodes CDR1 SNHLY and CDR2 FYNNEI. The CDR3 DNA sequence: TGTGCCAGCAGCGCCGGGACAGGGGACACTGAAGCTTTCTTT. Residues: CASSAGTGDTEAFF.

V gene TRBV3-1 (or the pseudogene TRBV3-2) combines with J gene TRBJ2-3, with D possibly TRBD2 on 7 matching bases. This CDR3 is built from 14 residues. Germline CDR1 LGHDT, CDR2 YNNKEL (reference sequence). Trimming left V 4 bases short and J 5 bases short, with 13 bases between. The CDR3 loop reads CASSRGGRGDTQYF. In DNA, the CDR3 is TGTGCCAGCAGCCGAGGGGGGAGGGGAGATACGCAGTATTTT.

V and J are TRBV19 and TRBJ1-1, with D possibly being TRBD1 (5 bases). The ends were cut back, 7 bases at V and 0 bases at J, with 15 bases in the middle. Germline V gene data show CDR1 as LNHDA and CDR2 as SQIVND (reference sequence). The CDR3 runs to 15 residues. This chain's CDR3 is CASMLGRGMNTEAFF. The CDR3, as DNA: TGTGCCAGTATGCTAGGAAGGGGCATGAACACTGAAGCTTTCTTT.

CDR3 DNA: TGTGCCAGTAGTCCGTTCGGGGAGGGGACCCAGTACTTC. This sequence encodes CASSPFGEGTQYF. The gene calls are TRBV19 and TRBJ2-5, with 7 positions matching TRBD2. Germline V gene sequence: CDR1 LNHDA, CDR2 SQIVND (reference sequence). This CDR3 has 13 amino acids. V gave up 5 bases and J gave up 7 bases; unmatched junction bases: 7. Filled out from reference TRBV19 and TRBJ2-5, the complete variable domain reads DGGITQSPKYLFRKEGQNVTLSCEQNLNHDAMYWYRQDPGQGLRLIYYSQIVNDFQKGDIAEGYSVSREKKESFPLTVTSAQKNPTAFYLCASSPFGEGTQYFGPGTRLLVL.

This clone appeared once. The chain uses TRBV28 and TRBJ2-7; 9 bases agree with TRBD1. With 6 bases clipped from V and 6 bases from J, the junction kept 9 bases outside the gene matches. Germline CDR1 MDHEN, CDR2 SYDVKM. The CDR3 covers 14 residues. In DNA form, the CDR3 reads TGTGCCAGCAGGGGACAGGGAACGGGTCTCGAGCAGTACTTC. This encodes CASRGQGTGLEQYF.

The genes are TRBV4-2 and TRBJ2-5, with 7 bases that match TRBD2. V trimming: 4 bases; J trimming: 4 bases; junction bases outside the gene matches: 6. This CDR3 contains 14 residues. In germline, CDR1 is LGHNA, CDR2 YNFKEQ. The CDR3 DNA follows: TGTGCCAGCAGCCGGGGGGGATTGCGAGAGACCCAGTACTTC. This sequence encodes CASSRGGLRETQYF.

The J gene is TRBJ2-5, the V gene TRBV7-9; D possibly corresponds to TRBD1 (6 bases). CDR1 and CDR2 from the germline V gene are SEHNR and FQNEAQ (reference sequence). This CDR3 spans 14 amino acids. The V gene lost 6 bases and the J gene lost 2 bases, with 13 bases spanning the gap. DNA of the CDR3: TGTGCCAGCAGTTCTACAGGGTCACAAGAGACCCAGTACTTC. It yields the protein CASSSTGSQETQYF.

The gene calls are TRBV29-1 and TRBJ2-1, with TRBD1 matching 8 bases. Germline-derived CDR1 and CDR2 are SQVTM and ANQGSEA. The CDR3 contains 12 residues. Trimming cost V 3 bases and J 12 bases; bases outside gene matches: 7. The CDR3 nucleotides are TGCAGCGTTGAGCAGGGGGCGTATGGGCAGTTCTTC. Protein product: CSVEQGAYGQFF.

The rearrangement links TRBV5-1 to TRBJ2-7; weak D call: TRBD2 (6 bases). Germline CDR1 SGHRS, CDR2 YFSETQ. The germline V and J ends were trimmed by 0 bases and 6 bases, with 13 bases remaining between them. The CDR3 spans 14 residues. CDR3: CASSLAGVLGEQYF. The CDR3 DNA reads as TGCGCCAGCAGCTTGGCGGGAGTACTAGGCGAGCAGTACTTC.

The chain joins TRBV28 to TRBJ2-7; D perhaps matches TRBD2 (6 bases). Deletions cut 5 bases from V and 2 bases from J, with 16 bases between. The V gene's germline CDR1 is MDHEN and CDR2 SYDVKM. The CDR3 has 15 residues. CDR3 sequence reads: CASSQFRDSAYEQYF. CDR3 bases: TGTGCCAGCAGTCAATTCCGGGACTCAGCCTACGAGCAGTACTTC.

This clone occurred once. The chain carries TRBV24-1 and TRBJ2-3; 10 nucleotides line up with TRBD2. This CDR3 is built from 20 residues. J gave up 3 bases and V 4 bases, and 18 bases lay outside the gene matches. Germline-derived CDR1 and CDR2 are KGHDR and SFDVKD. The CDR3 spells CATSEPPRSGSGRGTDTQYF. The CDR3 DNA reads TGTGCCACCAGTGAACCCCCCAGGTCGGGCAGCGGGAGGGGTACAGATACGCAGTATTTT.

The chain couples TRBV5-4 to TRBJ2-5; 8 nucleotides align to TRBD2. Germline values: CDR1 SGHNT, CDR2 YYREEE (reference sequence). This CDR3 has 15 residues. V was clipped by 4 bases and J by 5 bases; unmatched bases: 10. The CDR3 DNA reads TGTGCCAGCAGCCGGGGGAGCGGGAGAATGGAGACCCAGTACTTC. Protein sequence: CASSRGSGRMETQYF.

The rearrangement uses TRBV24-1 and TRBJ2-1; the D gene is possibly TRBD2 (5 bases). Germline assignment: CDR1 KGHDR and CDR2 SFDVKD. CDR3 length: 16 residues. V was clipped by 3 bases and J by 6 bases, with 17 bases between them. CDR3 residues: CATSDPRTPLANEQFF. In DNA form, the CDR3 reads TGTGCCACCAGTGATCCCCGGACTCCTCTTGCCAATGAGCAGTTCTTC.

The rearrangement joins TRBV30 to TRBJ1-2; weak D call: TRBD1 (6 bases). This CDR3 region has 12 residues. V gave up 2 bases and J gave up 4 bases, with 8 bases separating them. Per germline, CDR1 GTSNPN and CDR2 SVGIG (reference sequence). This CDR3 reads CAWSTGSYGYTF. CDR3 nucleotides: TGTGCCTGGAGTACAGGGAGCTATGGCTACACCTTC.